Presented here are 17 T cell receptor beta chains from one specimen sequenced in a study of T cells in Graves' hyperthyroidism and ophthalmopathy. Template material for amplifying TCR beta CDR3 regions consisted of RNA transcripts. TCR CDR3 underwent first-round RT-PCR with the HTBI primer set. MiXCR was run by TCRdb on the multiplex PCR reads, yielding one entry per CDR3 protein. Of about 840,000 distinct CDR3 sequences in the sample, around 38% were seen once. The sequenced sample consisted of blood. These receptor sequences come from a man aged 18 to 35 with Graves' hyperthyroidism.

In its sample, this clonotype was seen a few times. The chain joins TRBV12-3 or TRBV12-4 to TRBJ2-7; 7 nucleotides align to TRBD2. After removal of 4 bases from V and 7 bases from J, the junction contained 4 bases not matched to a gene. This CDR3 has 12 residues. The CDR3 DNA reads as TGTGCCAGCAGTTGGACTAGAGGTGAGCAGTACTTC. Its protein product is CASSWTRGEQYF.

In the case of this clonotype: This may arise from a read error, as a much more abundant clone is one base away. The rearrangement uses TRBV15 and TRBJ2-7, with a tentative D call TRBD2 (6 bases). The CDR3 spans 17 residues. Trimming shortened V by 5 bases and J by 3 bases, and 23 bases separated the two germline ends. The germline V gene has CDR1 LNHNV and CDR2 YYDKDF (reference sequence). CDR3 sequence: CATSDGGGGDPHYEQYF. Written as DNA, the CDR3 is TGTGCCACCAGCGACGGAGGTGGCGGGGATCCTCACTACGAGCAGTACTTC.

This clonotype came up many times. The chain couples TRBV4-2 to TRBJ2-5, with D uncertain. The V and J ends lost 0 bases and 5 bases respectively, with 7 bases between them. From germline, CDR1 is LGHNA and CDR2 YNFKEQ. The CDR3 extends over 13 amino acids. CDR3 coding DNA: TGTGCCAGCAGCCAAGAAAGTGGGGAGACCCAGTACTTC. As protein: CASSQESGETQYF.

The sample holds one count of this clonotype. The J gene is TRBJ1-5, the V gene TRBV4-2, with a possible D match to TRBD1 (5 bases). CDR3 length: 20 residues. Germline V lookup: CDR1 LGHNA, CDR2 YNFKEQ. V dropped 1 base and J dropped 3 bases, with 25 bases sitting between them. The CDR3: CASSQAEGRTPRIYNQPQHF. CDR3 nucleotide sequence: TGTGCCAGCAGCCAAGCGGAGGGGCGGACACCGCGGATTTACAATCAGCCCCAGCATTTT.

The chain couples TRBV5-1 to TRBJ2-7; 13 bases line up with TRBD2. The CDR3 sequence is 15 residues long. After removal of 0 bases from V and 5 bases from J, the junction contained 2 bases not matched to a gene. Germline-derived CDR1 and CDR2 are SGHRS and YFSETQ. The CDR3 nucleotides are TGCGCCAGCAGCTTGGCCGGGACTAGCGGGAACGAGCAGTACTTC. Translation gives CASSLAGTSGNEQYF.

This clonotype was picked up many times. V is TRBV19 and J is TRBJ1-2; TRBD1 aligns across 10 bases. V gave up 4 bases and J gave up 1 base; unmatched junction bases: 6. Looked up from germline, CDR1 is LNHDA and CDR2 is SQIVND (reference sequence). This CDR3 has 16 residues. DNA for the CDR3: TGTGCCAGTAGTACGGGGGACAGGGGACTTAACTATGGCTACACCTTC. It is translated as CASSTGDRGLNYGYTF.

This clonotype was seen at least ten times. The rearrangement joins TRBV5-8 to TRBJ2-7; possibly TRBD1 for D (6 bases). The CDR3 spans 14 residues. Germline V lookup: CDR1 SGHTS, CDR2 YDEGEE. Deletions cut 4 bases from V and 3 bases from J, with 14 bases between. In nucleotides, the CDR3 is TGTGCCAGCAGCAGTACCGGGACAAACTACGAGCAGTACTTC. Amino acids: CASSSTGTNYEQYF.

This clonotype was observed a handful of times. This chain uses TRBV7-3 with TRBJ2-7; D may be TRBD2 (7 bases). Trimming shortened V by 5 bases and J by 2 bases, and 10 bases separated the two germline ends. Germline V gives CDR1 SGHTA, CDR2 FQGTGA. This CDR3 has 13 amino acids. In DNA form, the CDR3 reads TGTGCCAGCAGCATCGGGGGGCCCTACGAGCAGTACTTC. This encodes CASSIGGPYEQYF.

There are many counts of this clonotype. The rearrangement joins TRBV4-3 to TRBJ1-4; D gene uncertain. CDR1 and CDR2 (germline): LGHNA, YSLEER. CDR3 length: 15 amino acids. The germline V and J ends were trimmed by 3 bases and 4 bases, with 12 bases remaining between them. CDR3 loop: CASSQDGPHNEKLFF. The CDR3 DNA reads as TGCGCCAGCAGCCAGGACGGACCCCATAATGAAAAACTGTTTTTT.

V and J are TRBV19 and TRBJ1-2, with D possibly matching TRBD1 (6 bases). The V end lost 3 bases, the J end lost 6 bases, and 17 bases lay between the germline ends. The CDR3 loop spans 15 amino acids. Per the germline V gene, CDR1 is LNHDA and CDR2 is SQIVND (reference sequence). The CDR3 protein is CASSILGQPSDGYTF. DNA for the CDR3: TGTGCCAGTAGTATCCTCGGACAGCCATCGGATGGCTACACCTTC.

This clonotype was detected a few times. The chain joins TRBV19 to TRBJ1-1; unclear D gene. Trimming pared 4 bases from V and 7 bases from J, leaving 19 bases between. CDR1 LNHDA and CDR2 SQIVND come from the germline V gene (reference sequence). The CDR3 loop spans 15 amino acids. In DNA, the CDR3 is TGTGCCAGTAGTACCCCCCGTGGTCTCACCGGTGAAGCTTTCTTT. This encodes CASSTPRGLTGEAFF.

This clonotype was observed a handful of times. This chain connects TRBV20-1 to TRBJ2-7, with 10 bases lining up with TRBD2. The CDR3 runs to 15 residues. The germline CDR1 and CDR2 sequences are DFQATT and SNEGSKA (reference sequence). Unmatched junction bases numbered 10, after V lost 5 bases and J lost 3 bases. The chain's CDR3 is CSALPEREGLYEQYF. The CDR3 DNA follows: TGCAGTGCTTTACCTGAGCGGGAGGGCCTCTACGAGCAGTACTTC.

As concerns this clonotype: Compared with germline, one end of the junction differs, possibly owing to a read error. The gene calls are TRBV7-9 and TRBJ1-4, with D hard to call. The germline gives CDR1 SEHNR, CDR2 FQNEAQ (reference sequence). CDR3 length equals 16 residues. The CDR3: CASSQGLRSSNEKLFF. CDR3 coding DNA: TGCGCCAGCAGCCAAGGACTGAGGTCCAGCAATGAAAAACTGTTTTTT.

The V gene is TRBV29-1, the J gene TRBJ1-1, with TRBD1 identical over 12 bases. The ends lost 6 bases at V and 10 bases at J; junction bases unmatched: 6. Germline V gives CDR1 SQVTM, CDR2 ANQGSEA. The CDR3 is 12 residues long. The CDR3 spells CSVGTGGGRAFF. The CDR3 DNA reads as TGCAGCGTGGGGACAGGGGGCGGAAGAGCTTTCTTT.

This clonotype was counted only a few times. The CDR3 loop reads CSARVSGPNTEAFF. CDR3 in DNA: TGCAGTGCTAGAGTAAGCGGGCCGAACACTGAAGCTTTCTTT. This sequence joins TRBV20-1 and TRBJ1-1; D gene unclear. Germline assignment: CDR1 DFQATT and CDR2 SNEGSKA (reference sequence). V was trimmed by 1 base and J by 1 base, leaving 10 bases between them. CDR3 size: 14 residues.

Of note for this clonotype: The junction differs from germline at one of its ends, possibly a read error. The chain has TRBV7-9 and TRBJ1-4; tentative D call: TRBD1 (5 bases). CDR1 is SEHNR and CDR2 is FQNEAQ in the germline V gene (reference sequence). This CDR3 is built from 14 residues. This chain's CDR3 is CASSSGTSGEKLFF. CDR3 DNA sequence: TGCGCCAGCAGCTCCGGGACCTCTGGTGAAAAACTGTTTTTT.

This clonotype was found many times. The rearrangement uses TRBV11-1 and TRBJ2-7; D is ambiguous. V shed 3 bases and J shed 1 base, with 7 bases lying between them. The germline gives CDR1 SGHAT, CDR2 FQDESV (reference sequence). There are 13 residues in the CDR3. The CDR3 sequence is CASSFPDSYEQYF. In DNA form, the CDR3 reads TGTGCCAGCAGCTTCCCCGATTCCTACGAGCAGTACTTC. The full variable domain, with the rest looked up from reference TRBV11-1 and TRBJ2-7, is EAEVAQSPRYKITEKSQAVAFWCDPISGHATLYWYRQILGQGPELLVQFQDESVVDDSQLPKDRFSAERLKGVDSTLKIQPAELGDSAMYLCASSFPDSYEQYFGPGTRLTVT.